These 19 T cell receptor beta chains were all obtained from the same sample, sequenced in a study of blood T cell repertoires in COVID-19. Some clones are missing from TCRdb's copy, which holds only in-frame ones; the method was immunoSEQ multiplex PCR. The table has 190,000 or so clones, about three quarters seen once. Sequenced material: peripheral blood. These receptors all come from a woman aged 80 or over with COVID-19, enrolled during active disease.

The chain has TRBV10-1 and TRBJ2-1; 11 nucleotides match TRBD2. The germline V gene encodes CDR1 WNHNN and CDR2 SYGVQD (reference sequence). J gave up 9 bases and V 4 bases, and 5 bases lay outside the gene matches. CDR3 length: 14 amino acids. DNA for the CDR3: TGCGCCAGCAGTGTTCGGCTAGCGGGAGGTGAGCAGTTCTTC. Its protein is CASSVRLAGGEQFF.

The chain recombines TRBV11-2 with TRBJ2-1, with 7 bases fitting TRBD2. The germline V gene encodes CDR1 SGHAT and CDR2 FQNNGV. This CDR3 contains 14 residues. V gave up 2 bases and J gave up 6 bases; unmatched junction bases: 4. CDR3 DNA sequence: TGTGCCAGCAGCTTACGGCGGACTAGCAATGAGCAGTTCTTC. Translating gives CASSLRRTSNEQFF.

The J gene is TRBJ2-7, the V gene TRBV5-5, with 7 positions matching TRBD1. J gave up 5 bases and V 2 bases, and 7 bases lay outside the gene matches. Looked up from germline, CDR1 is SGHKS and CDR2 is YYEKEE (reference sequence). This CDR3 comprises 14 residues. The CDR3 protein is CASSFLGTADEQYF. The CDR3 DNA is TGTGCCAGCAGCTTTCTCGGGACAGCCGACGAGCAGTACTTC.

The chain carries TRBV6-5 and TRBJ2-3; 8 bases match TRBD1. J lost 2 bases, V lost 8 bases, and 9 bases had no gene match. The germline V gene has CDR1 MNHEY and CDR2 SVGAGI. The CDR3 is 15 residues long. The CDR3 DNA reads as TGTGCCAGCCGTCGACAGGGGTTCTTCACAGATACGCAGTATTTT. It translates to CASRRQGFFTDTQYF.

The V gene is TRBV27, the J gene TRBJ2-1, with 12 nucleotides matching TRBD2. Germline V gives CDR1 MNHEY, CDR2 SMNVEV (reference sequence). V was clipped by 5 bases and J by 4 bases; unmatched bases: 6. The CDR3 contains 16 residues. The CDR3 DNA sequence: TGTGCCAGCAGTCTAGCGGGGGGGCCCAAGTACAATGAGCAGTTCTTC. This codes for CASSLAGGPKYNEQFF.

The rearrangement joins TRBV7-8 to TRBJ2-2; D not resolved. This CDR3 is 14 amino acids long. Trimming took 6 bases from V and 0 from J, leaving 8 bases between them. Germline V gives CDR1 SGHVS, CDR2 FQNEAQ. CDR3 in amino acids: CASSSNSNTGELFF. The CDR3 DNA follows: TGTGCCAGCAGTTCTAATTCGAACACCGGGGAGCTGTTTTTT.

This clone was counted a single time. The V and J genes are TRBV19 and TRBJ2-7; 7 bases are shared with TRBD1. In germline, CDR1 is LNHDA, CDR2 SQIVND (reference sequence). The ends lost 3 bases at V and 3 bases at J; junction bases unmatched: 5. The CDR3 has 14 residues. CDR3 bases: TGTGCCAGTAGTATCGGCCGGGACAGCTACGAGCAGTACTTC. Protein: CASSIGRDSYEQYF. Based on the CDR3 plus reference TRBV19 and TRBJ2-7, the full variable domain is DGGITQSPKYLFRKEGQNVTLSCEQNLNHDAMYWYRQDPGQGLRLIYYSQIVNDFQKGDIAEGYSVSREKKESFPLTVTSAQKNPTAFYLCASSIGRDSYEQYFGPGTRLTVT.

This clone was seen only a few times. This rearrangement joins TRBV7-9 to TRBJ2-2, with D possibly being TRBD1 (6 bases). Germline-derived CDR1 and CDR2 are SEHNR and FQNEAQ (reference sequence). V was shortened by 5 bases and J by 9 bases, with 13 bases between the two germline ends. The CDR3 totals 13 residues. CDR3 loop: CASSVTGLRELFF. The CDR3 coding sequence is TGTGCCAGCAGCGTCACAGGGCTCCGGGAGCTGTTTTTT.

The CDR3 coding sequence is TGTGCCAGCAGCCAGGGACTAGCGGGAGTGTACAATGAGCAGTTCTTC. Its translation: CASSQGLAGVYNEQFF. The V gene is TRBV11-3, the J gene TRBJ2-1, with TRBD2 matching over 14 bases. The CDR3 has 16 amino acids. The V gene end was trimmed by 5 bases and the J gene end by 4 bases; junction bases not matched to a gene: 4. Germline CDR1 reads SGHNT; CDR2 reads YENEEA.

J is TRBJ1-5 and V is TRBV6-6, with D tentatively TRBD1 (5 bases). V lost 2 bases, J lost 3 bases, and 8 bases lay in between. This CDR3 comprises 14 residues. CDR1 is MNHNY, CDR2 SVGAGI, per germline (reference sequence). DNA of the CDR3: TGTGCCAGCAGTTACGAGGACATCAATCAGCCCCAGCATTTT. This translates into CASSYEDINQPQHF.

This clone was detected a few times. The chain recombines TRBV2 with TRBJ1-6, with D possibly being TRBD1 (6 bases). Germline V lookup: CDR1 SNHLY, CDR2 FYNNEI. The CDR3 has 12 residues. V lost 9 bases and J 12 bases, leaving 15 bases between the germline ends. The CDR3 region has the DNA TGTGCCAGTCAGGGGACGGTAGGACCCCTCCACTTT. Its protein product is CASQGTVGPLHF.

The chain recombines TRBV7-2 with TRBJ1-4; no reliable D call. Germline CDR1 reads SGHTA; CDR2 reads FQGNSA. The CDR3 has 14 residues. Trimming took off 2 bases at V and 7 bases at J, with 11 bases between the two ends. Written as DNA, the CDR3 is TGTGCCAGCAGCTTATACCGGAGTAGTGAAAAACTGTTTTTT. As protein: CASSLYRSSEKLFF.

The CDR3 reads CASSLDGLAGRTDTQYF. The CDR3 coding sequence is TGTGCCAGCAGCTTAGACGGACTAGCGGGACGAACAGATACGCAGTATTTT. J is TRBJ2-3 and V is TRBV7-2; 12 nucleotides match TRBD2. Germline V gene data show CDR1 as SGHTA and CDR2 as FQGNSA. The CDR3 is 17 residues long. After removal of 1 base from V and 3 bases from J, the junction contained 5 bases not matched to a gene.

The chain carries TRBV18 and TRBJ1-3; 9 bases fit TRBD1. The CDR3 consists of 17 residues. Germline lookup yields CDR1 KGHSH and CDR2 LQKENI. With V trimmed by 3 bases and J by 0 bases, 6 bases remained unmatched. CDR3: CASSPYGQGISGNTIYF. The CDR3 DNA reads TGTGCCAGCTCACCGTACGGACAGGGGATCTCTGGAAACACCATATATTTT.

V gene TRBV6-5 combines with J gene TRBJ2-7, with TRBD2 matching over 9 bases. The germline V gene encodes CDR1 MNHEY and CDR2 SVGAGI. The CDR3 covers 14 residues. The J segment lost 7 bases and the V segment lost 6 bases, leaving 10 bases of the junction unmatched. The CDR3 DNA reads TGTGCCAGCAGGCCTAGCGGGGTCTTTGGAGAGCAGTACTTC. Translated, it gives CASRPSGVFGEQYF.

This chain uses TRBV10-3 with TRBJ1-5; TRBD1 matches 8 bases. CDR3 length: 15 residues. Germline CDR1 reads ENHRY; CDR2 reads SYGVKD. V was pared by 6 bases and J by 5 bases, with 9 bases of the junction left unmatched. The chain's CDR3 is CAIREDREVDQPQHF. The CDR3 nucleotides are TGTGCCATCAGGGAGGACAGGGAGGTGGATCAGCCCCAGCATTTT.

This chain links TRBV9 with TRBJ2-2, with 11 bases lining up with TRBD2. The CDR3 has 16 amino acids. V trimming: 3 bases; J trimming: 6 bases; junction bases outside the gene matches: 7. Germline V gives CDR1 SGDLS, CDR2 YYNGEE. The CDR3 protein is CASSGFSGGVAGELFF. The CDR3 coding sequence is TGTGCCAGCAGCGGTTTTAGCGGGGGGGTAGCCGGGGAGCTGTTTTTT.

The chain uses TRBV7-6 and TRBJ2-3; 9 bases agree with TRBD2. V was pared by 2 bases and J by 3 bases, with 9 bases of the junction left unmatched. The CDR3 runs to 17 residues. Looked up from germline, CDR1 is SGHVS and CDR2 is FNYEAQ. CDR3 DNA sequence: TGTGCCAGCAGCTTATCTTTCGCGGGAGGGCCGACAGATACGCAGTATTTT. This encodes CASSLSFAGGPTDTQYF.

The rearrangement joins TRBV28 to TRBJ1-5; 8 positions match TRBD1. The CDR3 totals 16 residues. Per germline, CDR1 MDHEN and CDR2 SYDVKM. V gave up 6 bases and J gave up 6 bases; unmatched junction bases: 13. CDR3 loop: CASSTRQGKIGQPQHF. CDR3 in DNA: TGTGCCAGCAGCACCCGACAGGGGAAGATTGGTCAGCCCCAGCATTTT.